This TCR beta chain was obtained from a study of blood T cell repertoires in COVID-19. The CDR3 is made up of 15 amino acids. Germline CDR1 is SGHRS and CDR2 is YFSETQ. Trimming took off 4 bases at V and 2 bases at J, with 15 bases between the two ends. The method was immunoSEQ multiplex PCR; TCRdb's version includes in-frame clones alone and lacks a portion of them. The table has over 100,000 clones, around nine tenths seen once. This clone was detected only once. This receptor was obtained from a woman between 65 and 79 years old with COVID-19, enrolled during active disease. The V call is TRBV5-1, the J call TRBJ1-1; D is ambiguous. Sample: peripheral blood. CDR3: CASSAGDPTNTEAFF. The DNA for the CDR3 is TGCGCCAGCAGCGCCGGAGATCCTACCAACACTGAAGCTTTCTTT.